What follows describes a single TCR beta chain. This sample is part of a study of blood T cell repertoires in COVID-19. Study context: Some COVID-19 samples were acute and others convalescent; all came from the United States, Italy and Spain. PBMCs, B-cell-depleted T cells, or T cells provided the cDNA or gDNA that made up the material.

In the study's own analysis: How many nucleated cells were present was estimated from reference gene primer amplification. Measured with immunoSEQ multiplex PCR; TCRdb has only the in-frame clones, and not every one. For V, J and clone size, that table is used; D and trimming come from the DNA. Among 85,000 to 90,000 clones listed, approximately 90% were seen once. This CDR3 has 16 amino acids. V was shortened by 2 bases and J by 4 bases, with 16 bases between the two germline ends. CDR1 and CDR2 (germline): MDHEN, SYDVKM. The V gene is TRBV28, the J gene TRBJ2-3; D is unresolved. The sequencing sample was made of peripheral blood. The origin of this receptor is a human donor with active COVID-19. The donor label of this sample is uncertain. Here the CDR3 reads CASSLHNMESADTQYF. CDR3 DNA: TGTGCCAGCAGTTTACACAACATGGAAAGCGCAGATACGCAGTATTTT.